The 16 T cell receptor beta chains in this list originate from one sample, sequenced in a study of T cells in Graves' hyperthyroidism and ophthalmopathy. Amplified regions were TCR beta CDR3 sequences from RNA transcripts. The HTBI set primed first-round TCR CDR3 RT-PCR. A single record per CDR3 protein comes from TCRdb applying MiXCR to the multiplex PCR reads. The repertoire holds over 500,000 distinct CDR3 sequences, 14% seen once, with 11% to 15% in the top ten. The sequenced sample was blood. These receptors were taken from a woman aged 40 to 50 with Graves' hyperthyroidism.

This clonotype was recorded at least ten times. V usage is TRBV7-2 and J usage is TRBJ1-2; the D gene is possibly TRBD1 (5 bases). The CDR3 contains 14 residues. Trimming pared 11 bases from V and 4 bases from J, leaving 20 bases between. Germline lookup yields CDR1 SGHTA and CDR2 FQGNSA. The CDR3 here is CAVTLTGGIYGYTF. In DNA, the CDR3 is TGTGCCGTCACGCTGACGGGGGGGATCTATGGCTACACCTTC.

There are a few counts of this clonotype. This chain joins TRBV6-1 and TRBJ2-1, with 10 bases lining up with TRBD1. The CDR3 contains 16 residues. The germline V gene encodes CDR1 MNHNS and CDR2 SASEGT. Unmatched junction bases numbered 5, after V lost 6 bases and J lost 0 bases. The CDR3 DNA follows: TGTGCCAGCAGACGGGGACAGGGGAGCTCCTACAATGAGCAGTTCTTC. Protein product: CASRRGQGSSYNEQFF.

This clonotype was observed a handful of times. The chain links TRBV25-1 to TRBJ2-5; TRBD1 matches 9 bases. V was clipped by 2 bases and J by 4 bases; unmatched bases: 5. The germline CDR1 and CDR2 sequences are MGHDK and SYGVNS. The CDR3 sequence is 15 residues long. As DNA, the CDR3 is TGTGCCAGCAGTGAAATGTGGGGACAGGGAGAGACCCAGTACTTC. Its protein is CASSEMWGQGETQYF.

The chain employs TRBV29-1 and TRBJ2-5; no reliable D call. V was trimmed by 4 bases and J by 4 bases, leaving 7 bases between them. CDR3 length: 11 residues. CDR1 and CDR2 (germline): SQVTM, ANQGSEA. The DNA of the CDR3 is TGCAGCGTTGTAGTCGGAGAGACCCAGTACTTC. Amino acid sequence: CSVVVGETQYF.

This clonotype was observed at least ten times. This chain joins TRBV11-2 and TRBJ2-1, with 7 bases lining up with TRBD2. The CDR3 totals 14 residues. V was pared by 5 bases and J by 10 bases, with 11 bases of the junction left unmatched. From germline, CDR1 is SGHAT and CDR2 FQNNGV. The CDR3 region is CASSRSWGRVEQFF. Written as DNA, the CDR3 is TGTGCCAGCAGCCGCAGCTGGGGGAGGGTGGAGCAGTTCTTC.

The table lists this clonotype with many counts. The chain employs TRBV28 and TRBJ2-3, with TRBD2 matching over 7 bases. Trimming cost V 2 bases and J 2 bases; bases outside gene matches: 4. The CDR3 loop spans 15 amino acids. Per the germline V gene, CDR1 is MDHEN and CDR2 is SYDVKM. The CDR3 here is CASSLERGVTDTQYF. DNA for the CDR3: TGTGCCAGCAGTTTAGAGCGGGGAGTCACAGATACGCAGTATTTT.

This chain connects TRBV27 to TRBJ2-3; 10 positions agree with TRBD2. Trimming removed 7 bases from V and 7 bases from J; junction bases left unmatched: 8. CDR1 is MNHEY and CDR2 is SMNVEV in the germline V gene (reference sequence). This CDR3 is 14 amino acids long. This chain's CDR3 is CASKPGLASHTQYF. Written as DNA, the CDR3 is TGTGCCAGCAAACCGGGACTAGCGTCACATACGCAGTATTTT.

Ten or more counts support this clonotype. The chain links TRBV30 to TRBJ2-1; 10 bases align to TRBD2. In germline, CDR1 is GTSNPN, CDR2 SVGIG (reference sequence). V dropped 0 bases and J dropped 6; count of bases not matched to a gene: 8. The CDR3 has 16 residues. This CDR3 is CAWSVLASGSINEQFF. In nucleotides, the CDR3 is TGTGCCTGGAGTGTACTCGCTAGCGGGAGTATCAATGAGCAGTTCTTC.

The rearrangement uses TRBV6-1 and TRBJ1-5; TRBD1 matches 7 bases. The germline V gene encodes CDR1 MNHNS and CDR2 SASEGT. This CDR3 region has 16 residues. After removal of 4 bases from V and 7 bases from J, the junction contained 13 bases not matched to a gene. CDR3 loop: CASSALFDRAEQPQHF. For the CDR3, the DNA is TGTGCCAGCAGTGCATTATTCGACAGGGCGGAGCAGCCCCAGCATTTT.

A few counts support this clonotype. A much larger clone is a single base away; this may be a read error. This chain links TRBV30 with TRBJ2-1; 9 nucleotides line up with TRBD2. There are 15 residues in the CDR3. CDR1 GTSNPN and CDR2 SVGIG come from the germline V gene (reference sequence). Losses at the gene ends were 5 bases for V and 3 bases for J; bases not matched to a gene: 8. CDR3 region: CAWLYPAGGYNEQFF. The CDR3 DNA reads as TGTGCCTGGCTATATCCAGCGGGGGGCTACAATGAGCAGTTCTTC.

This clonotype was observed many times. The rearrangement uses TRBV20-1 and TRBJ2-3; D gene ambiguous. Germline CDR1 and CDR2: DFQATT and SNEGSKA (reference sequence). V dropped 2 bases and J dropped 0 bases, with 12 bases sitting between them. The CDR3 has 15 amino acids. The CDR3 DNA sequence: TGCAGTGCTAGATCTGACGGTGCTAGCACAGATACGCAGTATTTT. As protein: CSARSDGASTDTQYF.

Only a few counts were recorded for this clonotype. The chain is built from TRBV28 and TRBJ1-1; D is ambiguous. Germline assignment: CDR1 MDHEN and CDR2 SYDVKM. V lost 1 base and J 1 base, leaving 7 bases between the germline ends. This CDR3 contains 14 residues. This chain's CDR3 is CASSLLPGNTEAFF. The CDR3 DNA sequence: TGTGCCAGCAGTTTATTGCCAGGGAACACTGAAGCTTTCTTT.

The table lists this clonotype with many counts. This sequence joins TRBV3-1 and TRBJ2-5, with a possible D match to TRBD2 (5 bases). CDR1 and CDR2 from the germline V gene are LGHDT and YNNKEL (reference sequence). Trimming removed 6 bases from V and 1 base from J, with 12 bases in between. The CDR3 sequence is 14 residues long. In nucleotides, the CDR3 is TGTGCCAGCAGTCCCCGGGGTATCCAAGAGACCCAGTACTTC. Translating gives CASSPRGIQETQYF.

This clonotype was recorded a few times. The CDR3 loop is CASKRRAENSPLHF. The CDR3 DNA sequence: TGTGCCAGCAAGAGGAGGGCGGAGAATTCACCCCTCCACTTT. The chain carries TRBV2 and TRBJ1-6; D unresolved. This CDR3 spans 14 amino acids. Germline CDR1 SNHLY, CDR2 FYNNEI. V shed 7 bases and J shed 7 bases, with 14 bases lying between them.

On this clonotype: A read error may account for a junction end that differs from germline. The chain employs TRBV19 and TRBJ2-7; 7 nucleotides align to TRBD2. Germline CDR1 LNHDA, CDR2 SQIVND (reference sequence). This CDR3 spans 15 amino acids. The CDR3 is CASSTSSGPSYEQHF. The CDR3 DNA sequence: TGTGCCAGTAGTACCTCTAGCGGACCCTCCTACGAGCAGCACTTC.

Regarding this clonotype: This could be a read error, since a much larger clone is one nucleotide away. The chain recombines TRBV2 with TRBJ1-1; no definite D call. The CDR3 contains 14 residues. Germline V CDR1 and CDR2: SNHLY, FYNNEI. Written as DNA, the CDR3 is TGTGCCAGCAGACGGTCCTTTCTGAACACTGAAGCTCTCTTT. Its translation: CASRRSFLNTEALF.